Sequencing of this T cell receptor beta chain was carried out in a study of Ad26.COV2.S vaccination and SARS-CoV-2 variants. Germline V gene sequence: CDR1 SGHKS, CDR2 YYEKEE (reference sequence). V was clipped by 5 bases and J by 4 bases, with 16 bases between them. CDR3 size: 14 residues. TCRdb's copy holds only in-frame clones and misses some; the assay was immunoSEQ multiplex PCR. The data contain about 680,000 clones, roughly 90% of them singletons. This clone was picked up one time. Treatment defined: roughly 20 received Ad26.COV2.S at low or high dose, single or two shots; about 5 received placebo; per-sample allocation not given. Day 63 after the first vaccine or placebo injection was the time point for sampling.

The specimen was peripheral blood, collected in a trial of Ad26.COV2.S vaccine versus placebo. The chain employs TRBV5-5 and TRBJ2-7; tentative D call: TRBD1 (6 bases). The sequence derives from a person aged 18-60 years who received the Ad26.COV2.S COVID-19 vaccine or a placebo. The DNA for the CDR3 is TGTGCCAGCAGTTCCCCGGGACACAGATACGAGCAGTACTTC. Protein product: CASSSPGHRYEQYF.